This T cell receptor beta chain was profiled in a study of somatic mutations in cytotoxic T cells in rheumatoid arthritis. Study-level background: Patients had 25 to 30 ml EDTA blood drawn right after diagnosis, before any treatment. Flow sorting yielded some V beta antibody-stained T-cell populations at nearly 100% purity, among them V beta1+ cells sequenced for TCRB.

Some clones are missing from TCRdb's copy, which holds only in-frame ones; the method was immunoSEQ multiplex PCR. Of 15,000 to 20,000 clones listed, about 80% are singletons. The CD4+ and CD8+ fractions came from positive magnetic bead selection and were purity-checked by flow cytometry. Sequencing was performed on CD8+ T cells sorted from blood. The TCR was taken from an adult with rheumatoid arthritis.

In nucleotides, the CDR3 is TGTGCCTCCAAGGGGCAGGGAATGGCCGAGCAGTACTTC. Its protein product is CASKGQGMAEQYF. V and J are TRBV30 and TRBJ2-7; a weak D match, TRBD1 (5 bases). CDR1 and CDR2 from the germline V gene are GTSNPN and SVGIG (reference sequence). The CDR3 totals 13 residues. Trimming stripped 7 bases from V and 6 bases from J, with 19 bases between. Full variable domain (missing parts from reference TRBV30 and TRBJ2-7): SQTIHQWPATLVQPVGSPLSLECTVEGTSNPNLYWYRQAAGRGLQLLFYSVGIGQISSEVPQNLSASRPQDRQFILSSKKLLLSDSGFYLCASKGQGMAEQYFGPGTRLTVT.